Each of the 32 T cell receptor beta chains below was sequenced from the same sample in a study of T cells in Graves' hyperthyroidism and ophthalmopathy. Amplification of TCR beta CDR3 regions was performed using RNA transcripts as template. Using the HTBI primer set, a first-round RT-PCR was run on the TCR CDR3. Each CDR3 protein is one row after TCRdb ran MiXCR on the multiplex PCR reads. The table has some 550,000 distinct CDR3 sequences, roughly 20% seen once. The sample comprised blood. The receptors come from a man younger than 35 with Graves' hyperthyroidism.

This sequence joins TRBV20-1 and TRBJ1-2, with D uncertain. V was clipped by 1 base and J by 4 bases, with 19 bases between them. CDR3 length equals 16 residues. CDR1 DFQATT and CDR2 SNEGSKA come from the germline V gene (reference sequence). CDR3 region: CSARGPSLRQSYGYTF. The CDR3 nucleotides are TGCAGTGCTAGAGGACCCTCCTTACGTCAAAGCTATGGCTACACCTTC.

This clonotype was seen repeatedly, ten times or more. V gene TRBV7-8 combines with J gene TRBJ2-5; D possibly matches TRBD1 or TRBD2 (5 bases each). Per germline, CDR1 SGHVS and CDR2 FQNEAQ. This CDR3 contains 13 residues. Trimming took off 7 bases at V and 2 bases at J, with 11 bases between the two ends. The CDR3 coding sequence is TGTGCCAGCACGGGAAGGGGTCAAGAGACCCAGTACTTC. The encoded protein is CASTGRGQETQYF.

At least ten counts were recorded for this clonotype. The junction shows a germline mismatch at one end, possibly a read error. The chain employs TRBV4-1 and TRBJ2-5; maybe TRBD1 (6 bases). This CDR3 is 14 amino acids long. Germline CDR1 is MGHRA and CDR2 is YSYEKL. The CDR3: CASSPLWGQETQYF. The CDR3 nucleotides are TGCGCCAGCAGCCCTCTTTGGGGGCAAGAGACCCAGTATTTC.

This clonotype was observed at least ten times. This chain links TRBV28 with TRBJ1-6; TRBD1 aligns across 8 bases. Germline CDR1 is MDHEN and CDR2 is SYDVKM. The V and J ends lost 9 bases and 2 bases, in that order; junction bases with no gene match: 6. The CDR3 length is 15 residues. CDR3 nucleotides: TGTGCCAGATTGGGACAGGTTACCTATAATTCACCCCTCCACTTT. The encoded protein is CARLGQVTYNSPLHF. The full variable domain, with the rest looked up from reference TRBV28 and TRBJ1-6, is DVKVTQSSRYLVKRTGEKVFLECVQDMDHENMFWYRQDPGLGLRLIYFSYDVKMKEKGDIPEGYSVSREKKERFSLILESASTNQTSMYLCARLGQVTYNSPLHFGNGTRLTVT.

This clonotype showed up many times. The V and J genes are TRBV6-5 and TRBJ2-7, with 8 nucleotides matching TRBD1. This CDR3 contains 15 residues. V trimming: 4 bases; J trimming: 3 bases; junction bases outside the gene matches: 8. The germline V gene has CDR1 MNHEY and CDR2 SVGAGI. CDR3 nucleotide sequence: TGTGCCAGCAGTTCCGATCCGGGACAGGTCTACGAGCAGTACTTC. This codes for CASSSDPGQVYEQYF.

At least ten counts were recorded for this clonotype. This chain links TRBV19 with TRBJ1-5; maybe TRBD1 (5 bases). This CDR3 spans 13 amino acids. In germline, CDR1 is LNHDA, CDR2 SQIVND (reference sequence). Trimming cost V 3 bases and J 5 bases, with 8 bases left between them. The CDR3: CASSMAGHQPQHF. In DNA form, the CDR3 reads TGTGCCAGTAGTATGGCAGGGCATCAGCCCCAGCATTTT.

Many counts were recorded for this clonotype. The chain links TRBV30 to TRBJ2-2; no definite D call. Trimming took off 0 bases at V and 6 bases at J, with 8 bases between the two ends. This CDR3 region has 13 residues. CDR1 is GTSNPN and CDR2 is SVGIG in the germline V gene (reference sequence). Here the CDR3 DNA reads TGTGCCTGGAGTGTACAAAGTGCCGGGGAGCTGTTTTTT. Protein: CAWSVQSAGELFF.

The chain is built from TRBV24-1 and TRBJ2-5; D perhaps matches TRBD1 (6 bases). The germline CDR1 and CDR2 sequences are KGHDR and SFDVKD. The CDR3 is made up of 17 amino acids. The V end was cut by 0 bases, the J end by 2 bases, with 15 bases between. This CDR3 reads CATSDLPQGWGQETQYF. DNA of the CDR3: TGTGCCACCAGTGATTTGCCACAGGGTTGGGGGCAAGAGACCCAGTACTTC.

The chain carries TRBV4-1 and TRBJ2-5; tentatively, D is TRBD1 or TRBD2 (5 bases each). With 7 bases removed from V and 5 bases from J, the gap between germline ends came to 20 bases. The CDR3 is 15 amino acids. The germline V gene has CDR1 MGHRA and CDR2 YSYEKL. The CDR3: CASIQIGTPAETQYF. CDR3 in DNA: TGCGCCAGCATCCAGATAGGGACCCCAGCCGAGACCCAGTACTTC.

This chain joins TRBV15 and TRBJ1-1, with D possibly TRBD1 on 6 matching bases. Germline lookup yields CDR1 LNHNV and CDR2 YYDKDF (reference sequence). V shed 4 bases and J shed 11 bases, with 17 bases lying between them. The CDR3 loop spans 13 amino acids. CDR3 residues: CATSNHQDREAFF. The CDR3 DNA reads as TGTGCCACCAGCAATCATCAGGACAGAGAGGCTTTCTTT.

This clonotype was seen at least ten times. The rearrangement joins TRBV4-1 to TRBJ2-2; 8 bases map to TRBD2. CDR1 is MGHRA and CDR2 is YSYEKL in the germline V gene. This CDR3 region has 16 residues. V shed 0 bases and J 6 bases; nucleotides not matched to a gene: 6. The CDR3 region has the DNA TGCGCCAGCAGCCAAGATTCGGGACTAGAGGCCGGGGAGCTGTTTTTT. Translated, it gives CASSQDSGLEAGELFF.

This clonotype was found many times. CDR3 amino acids: CSAWTANYGYTF. As DNA, the CDR3 is TGCAGCGCCTGGACAGCTAACTATGGCTACACCTTC. This chain connects TRBV29-1 to TRBJ1-2, with TRBD1 as a possible D gene (6 bases). This CDR3 has 12 residues. The germline CDR1 and CDR2 sequences are SQVTM and ANQGSEA. Trimming stripped 7 bases from V and 0 bases from J, with 9 bases between.

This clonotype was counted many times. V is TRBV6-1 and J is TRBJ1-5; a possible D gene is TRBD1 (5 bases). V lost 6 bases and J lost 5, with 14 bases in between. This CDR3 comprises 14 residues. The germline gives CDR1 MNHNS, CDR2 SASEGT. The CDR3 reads CASSGGGRDQPQHF. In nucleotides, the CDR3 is TGTGCCAGCAGCGGCGGGGGTCGGGATCAGCCCCAGCATTTT.

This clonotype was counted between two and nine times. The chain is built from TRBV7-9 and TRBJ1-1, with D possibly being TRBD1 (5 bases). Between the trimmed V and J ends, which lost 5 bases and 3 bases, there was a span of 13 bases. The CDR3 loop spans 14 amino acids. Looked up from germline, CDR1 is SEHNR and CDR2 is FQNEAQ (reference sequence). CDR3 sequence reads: CASSPWGGDTEAFF. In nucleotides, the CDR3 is TGTGCCAGCAGCCCTTGGGGAGGGGACACTGAAGCTTTCTTT.

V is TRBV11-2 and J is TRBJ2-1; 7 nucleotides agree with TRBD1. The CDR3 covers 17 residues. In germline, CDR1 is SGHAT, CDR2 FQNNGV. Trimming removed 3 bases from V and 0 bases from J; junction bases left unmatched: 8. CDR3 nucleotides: TGTGCCAGCAGCTTTACTACAGGGGACAGCTCCTACAATGAGCAGTTCTTC. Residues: CASSFTTGDSSYNEQFF.

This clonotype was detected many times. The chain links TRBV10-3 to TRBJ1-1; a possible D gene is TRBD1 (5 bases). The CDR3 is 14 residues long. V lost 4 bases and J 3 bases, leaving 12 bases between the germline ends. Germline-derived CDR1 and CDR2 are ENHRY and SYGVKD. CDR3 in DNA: TGTGCCATCAGTGTTTCCGGGGCTGACACTGAAGCTTTCTTT. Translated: CAISVSGADTEAFF.

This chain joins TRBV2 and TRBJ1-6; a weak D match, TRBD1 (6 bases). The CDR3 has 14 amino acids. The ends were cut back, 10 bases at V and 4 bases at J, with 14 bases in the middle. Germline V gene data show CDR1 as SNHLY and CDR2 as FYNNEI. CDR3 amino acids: CAITTGGYNSPLHF. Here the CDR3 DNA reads TGTGCCATTACGACAGGCGGATATAATTCACCCCTCCACTTT.

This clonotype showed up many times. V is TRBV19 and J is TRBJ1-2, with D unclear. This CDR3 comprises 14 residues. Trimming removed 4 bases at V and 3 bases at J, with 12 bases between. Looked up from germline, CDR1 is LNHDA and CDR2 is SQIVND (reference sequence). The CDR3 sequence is CASSTLHGYYGYTF. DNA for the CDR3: TGTGCCAGTAGTACGCTACACGGGTACTATGGCTACACCTTC.

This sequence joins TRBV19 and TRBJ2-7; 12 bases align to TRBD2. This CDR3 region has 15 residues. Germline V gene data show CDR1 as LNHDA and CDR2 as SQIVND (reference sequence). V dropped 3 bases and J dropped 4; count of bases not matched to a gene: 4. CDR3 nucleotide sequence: TGTGCCAGTAGTATTTGGACTAGCGGGATTTACGAGCAGTACTTC. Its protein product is CASSIWTSGIYEQYF. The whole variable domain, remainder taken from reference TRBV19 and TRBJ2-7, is DGGITQSPKYLFRKEGQNVTLSCEQNLNHDAMYWYRQDPGQGLRLIYYSQIVNDFQKGDIAEGYSVSREKKESFPLTVTSAQKNPTAFYLCASSIWTSGIYEQYFGPGTRLTVT.

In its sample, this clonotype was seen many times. DNA for the CDR3: TGTGCCAGCAGTTACGCAGAGACCCAGTACTTC. The encoded protein is CASSYAETQYF. The chain recombines TRBV6-2 or TRBV6-3 with TRBJ2-5; D is unclear. Trimming removed 2 bases at V and 4 bases at J, with 2 bases between. Germline-derived CDR1 and CDR2 are MNHEY and SVGEGT. CDR3 length: 11 residues.

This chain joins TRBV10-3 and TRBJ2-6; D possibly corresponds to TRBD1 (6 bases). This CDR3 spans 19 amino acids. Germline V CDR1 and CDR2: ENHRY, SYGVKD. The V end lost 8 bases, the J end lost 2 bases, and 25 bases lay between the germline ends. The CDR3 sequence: CAIPRADRRGLAGANVLTF. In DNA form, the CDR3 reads TGTGCCATCCCTCGTGCCGACAGGAGAGGCCTAGCTGGGGCCAACGTCCTGACTTTC.

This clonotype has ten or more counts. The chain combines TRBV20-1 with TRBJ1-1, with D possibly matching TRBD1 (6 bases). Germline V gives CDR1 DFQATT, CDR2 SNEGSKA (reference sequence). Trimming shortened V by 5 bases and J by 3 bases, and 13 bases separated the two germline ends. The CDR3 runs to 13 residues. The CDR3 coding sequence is TGCAGTGCTCGACAGGAATTGGACACTGAAGCTTTCTTT. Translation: CSARQELDTEAFF.

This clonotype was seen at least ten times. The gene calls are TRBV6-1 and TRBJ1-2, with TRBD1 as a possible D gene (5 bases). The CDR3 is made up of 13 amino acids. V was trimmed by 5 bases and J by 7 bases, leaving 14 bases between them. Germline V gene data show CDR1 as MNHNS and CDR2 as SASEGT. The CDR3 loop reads CASSPGTWGGYTF. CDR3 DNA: TGTGCCAGCAGTCCAGGGACTTGGGGTGGCTACACCTTC.

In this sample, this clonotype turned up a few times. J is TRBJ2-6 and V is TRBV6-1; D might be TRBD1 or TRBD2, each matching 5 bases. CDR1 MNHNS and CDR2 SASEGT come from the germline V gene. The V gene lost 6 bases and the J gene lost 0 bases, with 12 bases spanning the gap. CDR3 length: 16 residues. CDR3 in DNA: TGTGCCAGCAGCCCCTCTGGGACCTCTGGGGCCAACGTCCTGACTTTC. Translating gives CASSPSGTSGANVLTF.

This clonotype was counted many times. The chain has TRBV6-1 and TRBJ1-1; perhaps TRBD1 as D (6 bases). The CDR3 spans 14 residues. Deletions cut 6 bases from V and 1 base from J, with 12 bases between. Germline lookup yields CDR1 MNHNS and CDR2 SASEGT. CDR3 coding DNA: TGTGCCAGCAGCCCAGGGGCGGGGAACACTGAAGCTTTCTTT. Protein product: CASSPGAGNTEAFF.

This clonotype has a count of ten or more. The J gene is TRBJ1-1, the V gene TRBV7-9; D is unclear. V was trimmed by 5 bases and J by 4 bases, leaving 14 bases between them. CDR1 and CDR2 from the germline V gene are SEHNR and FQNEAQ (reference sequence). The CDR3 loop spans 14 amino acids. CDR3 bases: TGTGCCAGCAGCCCTCAGGCCCTCCTCACTGAAGCTTTCTTT. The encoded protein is CASSPQALLTEAFF.

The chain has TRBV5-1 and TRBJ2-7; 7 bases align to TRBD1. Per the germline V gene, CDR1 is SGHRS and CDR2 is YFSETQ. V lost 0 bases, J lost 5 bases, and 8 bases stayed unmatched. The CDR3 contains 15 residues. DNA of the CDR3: TGCGCCAGCAGCTTGGGTTGGACAGGTGCCCACGAGCAGTACTTC. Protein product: CASSLGWTGAHEQYF.

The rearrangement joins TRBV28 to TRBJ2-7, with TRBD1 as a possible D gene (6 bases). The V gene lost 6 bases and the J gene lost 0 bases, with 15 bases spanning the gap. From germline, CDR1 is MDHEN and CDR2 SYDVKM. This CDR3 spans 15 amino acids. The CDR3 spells CASRTTGPGSYEQYF. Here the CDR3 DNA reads TGTGCCAGCAGAACCACAGGGCCGGGCTCCTACGAGCAGTACTTC.

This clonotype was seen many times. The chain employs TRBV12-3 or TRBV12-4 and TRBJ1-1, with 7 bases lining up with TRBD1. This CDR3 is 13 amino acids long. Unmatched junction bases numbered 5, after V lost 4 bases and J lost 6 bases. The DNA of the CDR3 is TGTGCCAGCAGTTCCGGGACAGCCGCTGAAGCTTTCTTT. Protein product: CASSSGTAAEAFF.

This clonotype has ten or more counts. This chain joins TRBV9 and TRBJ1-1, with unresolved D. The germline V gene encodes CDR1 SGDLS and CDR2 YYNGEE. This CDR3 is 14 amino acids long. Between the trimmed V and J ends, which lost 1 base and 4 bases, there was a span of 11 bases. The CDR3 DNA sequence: TGTGCCAGCAGCGTATCAGGCCGGCTCACTGAAGCTTTCTTT. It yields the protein CASSVSGRLTEAFF.

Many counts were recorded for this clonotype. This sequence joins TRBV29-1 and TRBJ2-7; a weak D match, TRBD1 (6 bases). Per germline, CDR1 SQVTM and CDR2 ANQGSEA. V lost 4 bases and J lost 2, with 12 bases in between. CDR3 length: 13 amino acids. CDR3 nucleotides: TGCAGCGTTGTGGCGACAGGAACCTACGAGCAGTACTTC. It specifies CSVVATGTYEQYF.

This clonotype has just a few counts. CDR3 residues: CASYGPGAQYF. The CDR3 DNA reads TGTGCCAGCTATGGGCCAGGGGCCCAGTACTTC. V usage is TRBV2 and J usage is TRBJ2-5, with a weak D call TRBD1 (6 bases). Germline assignment: CDR1 SNHLY and CDR2 FYNNEI. Trimming shortened V by 8 bases and J by 9 bases, and 13 bases separated the two germline ends. The CDR3 contains 11 residues.